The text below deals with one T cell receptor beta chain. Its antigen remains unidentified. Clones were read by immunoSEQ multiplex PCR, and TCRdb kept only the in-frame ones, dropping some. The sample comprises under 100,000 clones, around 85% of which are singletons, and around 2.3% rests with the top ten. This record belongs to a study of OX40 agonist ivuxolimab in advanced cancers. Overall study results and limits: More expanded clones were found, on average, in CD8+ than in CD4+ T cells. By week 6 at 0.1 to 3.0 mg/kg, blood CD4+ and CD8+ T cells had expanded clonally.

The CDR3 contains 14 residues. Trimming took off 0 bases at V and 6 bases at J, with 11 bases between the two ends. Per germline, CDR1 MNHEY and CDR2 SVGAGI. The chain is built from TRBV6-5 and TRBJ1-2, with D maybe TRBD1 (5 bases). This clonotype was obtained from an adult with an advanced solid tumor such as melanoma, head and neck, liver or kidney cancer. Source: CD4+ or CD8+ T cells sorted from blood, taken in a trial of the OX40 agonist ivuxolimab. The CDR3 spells CASSYSLGDHGYTF. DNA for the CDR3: TGTGCCAGCAGTTACTCGTTAGGGGACCATGGCTACACCTTC.